The 17 T cell receptor beta chains below were found in one sample sequenced in a study of T cell clones after liver transplantation. Sequenced by immunoSEQ multiplex PCR; TCRdb stores in-frame clones only, minus some. The sample records fewer than 65,000 clones, roughly nine tenths being singletons. The sample consisted of CD8+ T cells from blood, taken 12 months after liver transplant. The receptors were sampled from a human patient who received a liver transplant. Some T cells may be the graft donor's.

The chain combines TRBV27 with TRBJ2-1, with 12 bases lining up with TRBD2. V lost 3 bases and J lost 8; bases outside the gene matches: 2. CDR1 MNHEY and CDR2 SMNVEV come from the germline V gene (reference sequence). This CDR3 is built from 14 residues. CDR3 nucleotides: TGTGCCAGCAGTTTTTGGACTAGCGGGGATGAGCAGTTCTTC. This translates into CASSFWTSGDEQFF.

The chain has TRBV5-4 and TRBJ1-1; D is unclear. CDR1 SGHNT and CDR2 YYREEE come from the germline V gene (reference sequence). Deletions cut 0 bases from V and 11 bases from J, with 8 bases between. The CDR3 runs 11 residues. For the CDR3, the DNA is TGTGCCAGCAGCTTGGGCACCCAGGCTTTCTTT. Its protein is CASSLGTQAFF.

This clone was counted once. This specimen includes other DNA sequences encoding the same CDR3. The chain joins TRBV13 to TRBJ1-2, with D possibly TRBD1 on 6 matching bases. The germline gives CDR1 PRHDT, CDR2 FYEKMQ (reference sequence). Deletions cut 0 bases from V and 4 bases from J, with 15 bases between. The CDR3 length is 16 residues. CDR3 bases: TGTGCCAGCAGCTTAGGTCGCGGGCGAGGGGGCTATGGCTACACCTTC. As protein: CASSLGRGRGGYGYTF.

The rearrangement links TRBV4-3 to TRBJ2-7, with a possible D match to TRBD2 (7 bases). V gave up 0 bases and J gave up 7 bases, with 13 bases separating them. The CDR3 loop spans 14 amino acids. In germline, CDR1 is LGHNA, CDR2 YSLEER. CDR3 nucleotides: TGCGCCAGCAGCCAAGAGGCCGGGGGGCGTGAGCAGTACTTC. Translation gives CASSQEAGGREQYF.

V gene TRBV6-1 combines with J gene TRBJ1-3; D gene uncertain. The CDR3 covers 15 residues. Germline CDR1 and CDR2: MNHNS and SASEGT. V was clipped by 1 base and J by 1 base, with 8 bases between them. The DNA for the CDR3 is TGTGCCAGCAGTGAAGTGGTGGTTTCTGGAAACACCATATATTTT. Translating it yields CASSEVVVSGNTIYF.

V gene TRBV9 combines with J gene TRBJ2-1; D remains ambiguous. Trimming cost V 1 base and J 6 bases, with 14 bases left between them. Germline V gene data show CDR1 as SGDLS and CDR2 as YYNGEE. The CDR3 totals 15 residues. In DNA form, the CDR3 reads TGTGCCAGCAGCGTATACCTTGCCGCCGGCAATGAGCAGTTCTTC. This translates into CASSVYLAAGNEQFF.

This chain joins TRBV7-2 and TRBJ2-7; 7 nucleotides agree with TRBD2. CDR3 length: 18 amino acids. Per the germline V gene, CDR1 is SGHTA and CDR2 is FQGNSA. Trimming removed 5 bases from V and 1 base from J; junction bases left unmatched: 17. As DNA, the CDR3 is TGTGCCAGCAGCCCCGATCTAGTGGGAGGGCCAAGATCCTACGAGCAGTACTTC. Encoded protein: CASSPDLVGGPRSYEQYF.

The chain has TRBV7-9 and TRBJ2-7; 9 bases match TRBD1. Germline CDR1 reads SEHNR; CDR2 reads FQNEAQ (reference sequence). V trimming: 4 bases; J trimming: 6 bases; junction bases outside the gene matches: 4. This CDR3 has 13 residues. The CDR3 loop reads CASSWRTGVEQYF. CDR3 DNA: TGTGCCAGCAGCTGGCGGACAGGGGTCGAGCAGTACTTC. The full variable domain, rest sourced from reference TRBV7-9 and TRBJ2-7, is DTGVSQNPRHKITKRGQNVTFRCDPISEHNRLYWYRQTLGQGPEFLTYFQNEAQLEKSRLLSDRFSAERPKGSFSTLEIQRTEQGDSAMYLCASSWRTGVEQYFGPGTRLTVT.

V usage is TRBV4-3 and J usage is TRBJ2-1; weak D call: TRBD2 (7 bases). V gave up 0 bases and J gave up 7 bases, with 16 bases separating them. This CDR3 comprises 16 residues. The germline gives CDR1 LGHNA, CDR2 YSLEER. This chain's CDR3 is CASSQDRGGLKNEQFF. The CDR3 coding sequence is TGCGCCAGCAGCCAAGATAGGGGGGGGCTGAAGAATGAGCAGTTCTTC.

This sequence joins TRBV7-9 and TRBJ2-5, with 7 bases fitting TRBD1. Germline values: CDR1 SEHNR, CDR2 FQNEAQ (reference sequence). Losses at the gene ends were 4 bases for V and 2 bases for J; bases not matched to a gene: 7. The CDR3 has 15 residues. The CDR3 nucleotides are TGTGCCAGCAGCTACCCGGGACAGAGACAAGAGACCCAGTACTTC. Residues: CASSYPGQRQETQYF.

The DNA of the CDR3 is TGTGCCAGCAGCTCAGGGATAGGTGGCACCATATATTTT. Its translation is CASSSGIGGTIYF. The chain has TRBV13 and TRBJ1-3, with a tentative D call TRBD1 (5 bases). V lost 4 bases and J 9 bases, leaving 13 bases between the germline ends. This CDR3 is built from 13 residues. The V gene's germline CDR1 is PRHDT and CDR2 FYEKMQ (reference sequence). Full variable domain (remainder filled in from reference TRBV13 and TRBJ1-3): AAGVIQSPRHLIKEKRETATLKCYPIPRHDTVYWYQQGPGQDPQFLISFYEKMQSDKGSIPDRFSAQQFSDYHSELNMSSLELGDSALYFCASSSGIGGTIYFGEGSWLTVV.

The chain is built from TRBV7-2 and TRBJ2-1; D is unclear. CDR1 and CDR2 from the germline V gene are SGHTA and FQGNSA. This CDR3 spans 12 amino acids. With 6 bases removed from V and 8 bases from J, the gap between germline ends came to 11 bases. CDR3 coding DNA: TGTGCCAGCAGTGACACCGGGCATGAGCAGTTCTTC. Residues: CASSDTGHEQFF. Drawing the rest from reference TRBV7-2 and TRBJ2-1, the complete variable domain is GAGVSQSPSNKVTEKGKDVELRCDPISGHTALYWYRQSLGQGLEFLIYFQGNSAPDKSGLPSDRFSAERTGGSVSTLTIQRTQQEDSAVYLCASSDTGHEQFFGPGTRLTVL.

V is TRBV19 and J is TRBJ2-7; 12 bases fit TRBD2. The CDR3 consists of 16 residues. Germline V gene sequence: CDR1 LNHDA, CDR2 SQIVND (reference sequence). V gave up 5 bases and J gave up 7 bases; unmatched junction bases: 12. CDR3 nucleotides: TGTGCCAGTAGTGAGGGGACAGGACTAGCGGGGTATGAGCAGTACTTC. Amino acid sequence: CASSEGTGLAGYEQYF.

CDR3 DNA sequence: TGCAGCGTCCCCCGTCCCCAGGCTGGCTACACCTTC. Protein sequence: CSVPRPQAGYTF. The rearrangement uses TRBV29-1 and TRBJ1-2; the D is unclear. Germline values: CDR1 SQVTM, CDR2 ANQGSEA. Trimming shortened V by 6 bases and J by 7 bases, and 15 bases separated the two germline ends. The CDR3 length is 12 residues.

V gene TRBV15 combines with J gene TRBJ2-1; 7 nucleotides match TRBD1. V lost 0 bases, J lost 2 bases, and 7 bases stayed unmatched. This CDR3 has 17 amino acids. The germline gives CDR1 LNHNV, CDR2 YYDKDF (reference sequence). This chain's CDR3 is CATSRELRGGPYNEQFF. CDR3 coding DNA: TGTGCCACCAGCAGAGAGCTACGAGGGGGCCCCTACAATGAGCAGTTCTTC.

The CDR3 DNA sequence: TGTGCCAGCAGCCGGACCCCCAGGAGGAATGAAAAACTGTTTTTT. Protein: CASSRTPRRNEKLFF. The chain carries TRBV11-2 and TRBJ1-4; D is unclear. Germline V gene lookup returns CDR1 SGHAT and CDR2 FQNNGV. The CDR3 covers 15 residues. With 5 bases removed from V and 5 bases from J, the gap between germline ends came to 15 bases.

The chain recombines TRBV9 with TRBJ2-1; 9 bases agree with TRBD2. Germline V gene data show CDR1 as SGDLS and CDR2 as YYNGEE. The CDR3 sequence is 15 residues long. Unmatched junction bases numbered 9, after V lost 3 bases and J lost 8 bases. CDR3 DNA sequence: TGTGCCAGCAGCGCGTCAGGACTAGCGTGGCATGAGCAGTTCTTC. Amino acids: CASSASGLAWHEQFF.